This TCR beta chain is drawn from a study of blood T cell repertoires in COVID-19 (dated by TCRdb to about 2020). A note on the overall study: Samples from collaborators originated in the United States, Italy and Spain and spanned both the acute and convalescent phases of COVID-19. The repertoires were released in a freely available public database intended as a resource for research on the immune response to SARS-CoV-2. Where available, HLA class I and class II types were taken from metadata supplied by the sample provider and were not determined by assay-based typing. The prospective study material was composed of cDNA or gDNA derived from T cells, B-cell-depleted T cells, or PBMCs. Nearly every sample came with metadata listing a de-identified subject ID, COVID-19 status, age in years and sex. Subjects who had been exposed to COVID-19, were actively infected with it, or had recovered from it provided the deeply sampled blood TCRbeta repertoires that made up the dataset. Samples were obtained from the ongoing ImmuneRACE study (first 160 participants) and from about 1,300 subjects provided by 6 global collaborators.

The immunoSEQ Assay, a bias-controlled multiplex PCR, was used to amplify TCRbeta CDR3 regions from genomic DNA. Concerning the study's data processing: The number of nucleated cells in each sample was estimated by amplification of reference gene primers within the assay. To quantify the absolute abundance of each unique TCRbeta CDR3 rearrangement, sequence reads were collapsed and filtered. For each sample, productive Simpson clonality was calculated by taking the square root of Simpson's diversity index across productive rearrangements. The immuneACCESS repertoire file appears here via TCRdb, limited to in-frame rearrangements. These files lack a portion of the clones; in checked studies, under half of the deficit traces to unresolved V genes, and the cause of the others is not known. That table is the source of V, J and clone size, and D and trimming were worked out from the DNA. For this sample the table gives 150,000 to 200,000 clones, of which over 90% were detected only once. Jointly, the top ten make up roughly 0.56% of the sample.

For this clone: Its target antigen remains unknown. Per-nucleotide qualities are absent, and no much larger clonotype sits a single base away.

Collaborating institutions collected whole blood in K2EDTA tubes following their own protocols. Collaborator samples were shipped for TCRbeta analysis as frozen whole blood, isolated PBMCs, or DNA extracted from either sample type. The CDR3 starts with the cysteine, ends with the phenylalanine, and has 16 residues. Kept here is only the CDR3 DNA, which spans 48 bases and is read in frame from base 1. V is reduced by 1 base and J by 0 bases, leaving a spacing of 10 bases between them. The germline V gene (reference sequence) yields SEHNR for CDR1 and FQNEAQ for CDR2. Beyond this particular receptor, the publication reports: Clinical and demographic metadata were provided uncurated, with the amount varying by source and participant.

The sequencing input was peripheral blood. The sequence was collected from a man aged 50 to 59 with acute or convalescent COVID-19. The chain employs TRBV7-9 and TRBJ1-5; TRBD1 is a weak D gene call, 5 bases matching. This receptor carries the CDR3 CASSLGTPSSNQPQHF. The nucleotide sequence reads as follows: TGTGCCAGCAGCTTAGGGACACCCTCTAGCAATCAGCCCCAGCATTTT.